Each of the 14 T cell receptor beta chains below was sequenced from the same sample in a study of metastatic and nonmetastatic thyroid tumors. Each patient came to thyroid surgery without any prior treatment (of any kind). With MiXCR, TCRdb called clones anew from the PCR reads. Altogether 2,000 to 2,500 clones are present, 10% to 11% being singletons, with the ten largest covering about an eighth. Sequenced material: tumor tissue. The receptors derive from a female donor with papillary thyroid cancer or a benign thyroid nodule (not recorded which). Some clones in this sample may be carry-over from other donors' samples.

Judged by abundance, this clone is medium-sized. The CDR3 ends on some other residue instead of the conserved phenylalanine or tryptophan, so this is likely a read error. This sequence joins TRBV10-3 and TRBJ2-7; D tentatively fits TRBD1 or TRBD2 (5 bases each). V was cut by 5 bases and J by 1 base, with 9 bases left in between. CDR1 and CDR2 from the germline V gene are ENHRY and SYGVKD. The CDR3 is made up of 13 amino acids. CDR3 loop: CAISRGPSYEQYL. The CDR3 DNA follows: TGTGCCATCAGTCGGGGACCGTCCTACGAGCAGTACCTC.

The genes are TRBV7-8 and TRBJ1-1, with D unclear. The CDR3 length is 14 residues. The germline CDR1 and CDR2 sequences are SGHVS and FQNEAQ. Deletions cut 4 bases from V and 8 bases from J, with 17 bases between. CDR3 sequence: CASSSLTLGSEAFF. CDR3 nucleotide sequence: TGTGCCAGCAGCTCCCTGACCTTGGGAAGCGAAGCTTTCTTT. The variable domain in full, with the rest retrieved from reference TRBV7-8 and TRBJ1-1, is GAGVSQSPRYKVAKRGQDVALRCDPISGHVSLFWYQQALGQGPEFLTYFQNEAQLDKSGLPSDRFFAERPEGSVSTLKIQRTQQEDSAVYLCASSSLTLGSEAFFGQGTRLTVV.

The sample holds many counts of this clone. A read error may explain this, as a much larger clone is one base away. Other DNA sequences in the sample encode the same CDR3. The chain combines TRBV5-1 with TRBJ1-1; D is undetermined. The length of the CDR3 is 15 residues. Looked up from germline, CDR1 is SGHRS and CDR2 is YFSETQ. The DNA for the CDR3 is TGCGCCAGCAGCTTCGGGGTTATAATGAACACTGAAGCTTTTTTT. Translating it yields CASSFGVIMNTEAFF. Drawing the rest from reference TRBV5-1 and TRBJ1-1, the complete variable domain is KAGVTQTPRYLIKTRGQQVTLSCSPISGHRSVSWYQQTPGQGLQFLFEYFSETQRNKGNFPGRFSGRQFSNSRSEMNVSTLELGDSALYLCASSFGVIMNTEAFFGQGTRLTVV.

By its share, this clone is large. This chain links TRBV6-1 with TRBJ1-1; 8 nucleotides match TRBD1. Germline trimming cut 5 bases from V and 2 bases from J; bases unmatched to any gene: 10. The length of the CDR3 is 16 residues. Per the germline V gene, CDR1 is MNHNS and CDR2 is SASEGT. CDR3 region: CASSRTGQGVNTEAFF. Here the CDR3 DNA reads TGTGCCAGCAGTAGAACCGGACAGGGAGTAAACACTGAAGCTTTCTTT.

This clone is labeled large (0.1 to 1%). The chain links TRBV7-2 to TRBJ1-2; no clear D. From germline, CDR1 is SGHTA and CDR2 FQGNSA. This CDR3 has 10 amino acids. V was pared by 1 base and J by 8 bases, with 2 bases between. The CDR3 DNA sequence: TGTGCCAGCAGCTTAGAGGGCTACACCTTC. This translates into CASSLEGYTF.

In this sample, this clone turned up many times. V is TRBV3-1 and J is TRBJ1-1; D uncertain. The CDR3 is 12 amino acids. V lost 3 bases and J lost 11, with 13 bases in between. Looked up from germline, CDR1 is LGHDT and CDR2 is YNNKEL (reference sequence). The DNA for the CDR3 is TGTGCCAGCAGCCAGGGTCCCAGATCCGCTTTCTTT. Translating it yields CASSQGPRSAFF.

J is TRBJ1-1 and V is TRBV7-3; D might be TRBD1 (6 bases). V shed 11 bases and J shed 4 bases, with 17 bases lying between them. The CDR3 contains 13 residues. Germline V gene lookup returns CDR1 SGHTA and CDR2 FQGTGA. The CDR3 region is CAWCLDSGTEAFF. The CDR3 DNA reads TGTGCCTGGTGCCTGGACAGCGGCACTGAAGCTTTCTTT.

Concerning this clone itself: Relative to the germline gene, one junction end is altered; a read error may explain this. The CDR3 DNA sequence: TGTGCCATCAGCTCAAGCTGGACAGGTGTCACCGGGGAGCTGTTTTTT. Its translation: CAISSSWTGVTGELFF. The chain joins TRBV5-4 to TRBJ2-2, with 7 positions matching TRBD1. CDR1 is SGHNT, CDR2 YYREEE, per germline (reference sequence). The CDR3 runs to 16 residues.

By sample fraction, this clone is medium-sized. The V call is TRBV9, the J call TRBJ2-7, with TRBD2 matching 11 bases. This CDR3 has 15 residues. V shed 5 bases and J 5 bases; nucleotides not matched to a gene: 9. Germline V lookup: CDR1 SGDLS, CDR2 YYNGEE. The CDR3 DNA is TGTGCCAGCAGTGCGACTAGCGGGGTAGCACACGAGCAGTACTTC. Its translation is CASSATSGVAHEQYF.

This clone is classed as medium-sized. The gene calls are TRBV9 and TRBJ2-1, with 7 nucleotides matching TRBD1. CDR1 SGDLS and CDR2 YYNGEE come from the germline V gene. The CDR3 covers 11 residues. Trimming cost V 3 bases and J 13 bases; bases outside gene matches: 4. As DNA, the CDR3 is TGTGCCAGCAGCGCCGGGACAGATCAGTTCTTC. It specifies CASSAGTDQFF.

By share, this clone ranks as medium-sized (0.01 to 0.1%). The chain couples TRBV11-2 to TRBJ1-4; a weak D match, TRBD1 (5 bases). Germline V gives CDR1 SGHAT, CDR2 FQNNGV. Trimming removed 5 bases from V and 8 bases from J, with 18 bases in between. The length of the CDR3 is 15 residues. As DNA, the CDR3 is TGTGCCAGCAGCGACCAAACCCGGGGGGGAGAAAAACTGTTTTTT. Its protein product is CASSDQTRGGEKLFF.

This clone was detected a few times. The CDR3 carries no conserved terminal phenylalanine or tryptophan, so it likely arises from a read error. The chain is built from TRBV6-1 and TRBJ2-3, with 9 bases matching TRBD1. Trimming removed 5 bases from V and 4 bases from J; junction bases left unmatched: 10. The CDR3 is made up of 16 amino acids. Per the germline V gene, CDR1 is MNHNS and CDR2 is SASEGT. The DNA for the CDR3 is TGTGCCAGCAGTCGTAACCGGGACAGGGTCGCAGATACGCAGTATTAT. Translating gives CASSRNRDRVADTQYY.

This clone was seen many times. A read error may explain this, as a much larger clone is one base away. This sequence joins TRBV6-1 and TRBJ2-7; TRBD2 matches at 8 bases. The J segment lost 4 bases and the V segment lost 4 bases, leaving 3 bases of the junction unmatched. The CDR3 is made up of 13 amino acids. The germline CDR1 and CDR2 sequences are MNHNS and SASEGT. As DNA, the CDR3 is TGTGCCAGCAGTGGACTAGCGAATTACGAGCAGTACTTC. As protein: CASSGLANYEQYF.

The chain uses TRBV27 and TRBJ2-7; 8 bases line up with TRBD1. This CDR3 contains 13 residues. Germline V gives CDR1 MNHEY, CDR2 SMNVEV (reference sequence). The V gene end was trimmed by 4 bases and the J gene end by 5 bases; junction bases not matched to a gene: 4. The CDR3 nucleotides are TGTGCCAGCAGTTCTGCGGGACAGGACGAGCAGTACTTC. Translating gives CASSSAGQDEQYF.